The clone carrying this T cell receptor (beta chain) was seen only a few times. V trimming: 4 bases; J trimming: 5 bases; junction bases outside the gene matches: 11. The CDR3 has 15 amino acids. CDR1 and CDR2 (germline): LGHNA, YNFKEQ. Authors' data handling: Owing to the provision of junction-only sequences devoid of quality scores by immunoSEQ, filtering differed. Generated by immunoSEQ multiplex PCR, the TCRdb table keeps only in-frame clones and is missing some. D and trimming come from the DNA, and the V and J calls and clone size come from that table. This sample carries around 700,000 clones, approximately 75% of them seen once, and the ten largest clones take around 1.8%. These data belong to a study of shared clonotypes between healthy human individuals.

This TCR was sampled from a woman in her 30s in good health. The chain links TRBV4-2 to TRBJ2-7, with 7 bases fitting TRBD1. The sample comprised memory CD4+ T cells sorted from blood. Subset specified: CD45RA-negative fraction. The CDR3 DNA reads as TGTGCCAGCAGCCCGGGACAGTTAGGGGGAGACGAGCAGTACTTC. Its protein is CASSPGQLGGDEQYF.